One sample yielded the 17 T cell receptor beta chains listed below, sequenced in a study of blood T cells in healthy people across ages. It was with a sample-barcoded 5' primer and a J-beta primer mix that a second PCR of roughly 7 to 12 cycles was run. Each CDR3 protein is one row after TCRdb ran MiXCR on the 5' RACE reads. The profile shows about 320,000 distinct CDR3 sequences, around 29% of them singletons. The sequenced sample was blood. The receptors were gathered from a woman aged 70-85 years in good health.

V usage is TRBV20-1 and J usage is TRBJ1-5; 9 bases match TRBD1. From germline, CDR1 is DFQATT and CDR2 SNEGSKA (reference sequence). This CDR3 has 16 amino acids. V was pared by 0 bases and J by 3 bases, with 6 bases of the junction left unmatched. The chain's CDR3 is CSARDGGQGDNQPQHF. The CDR3 coding sequence is TGCAGTGCTAGAGATGGGGGACAGGGAGACAATCAGCCCCAGCATTTT.

The V and J genes are TRBV24-1 and TRBJ2-2; TRBD2 aligns across 13 bases. This CDR3 contains 18 residues. Germline assignment: CDR1 KGHDR and CDR2 SFDVKD. Germline trimming cut 4 bases from V and 5 bases from J; bases unmatched to any gene: 9. CDR3 amino acids: CATSEPTSGRARTGELFF. As DNA, the CDR3 is TGTGCCACCAGTGAGCCCACTAGCGGGAGGGCCCGGACCGGGGAGCTGTTTTTT.

This clonotype was found a few times. The chain couples TRBV28 to TRBJ2-2; 7 bases line up with TRBD1. V shed 2 bases, J shed 7 bases, and the junction held 7 bases outside the gene matches. The CDR3 covers 15 residues. Germline CDR1 and CDR2: MDHEN and SYDVKM. For the CDR3, the DNA is TGTGCCAGCAGTTTAACAACAGGGGCGGGCGGGGAGCTGTTTTTT. Translation gives CASSLTTGAGGELFF. Full variable domain (outside the CDR3, taken from reference TRBV28 and TRBJ2-2): DVKVTQSSRYLVKRTGEKVFLECVQDMDHENMFWYRQDPGLGLRLIYFSYDVKMKEKGDIPEGYSVSREKKERFSLILESASTNQTSMYLCASSLTTGAGGELFFGEGSRLTVL.

This clonotype appeared a few times. The rearrangement uses TRBV6-2 or TRBV6-3 and TRBJ2-1; the match to TRBD2 covers 8 bases. Germline V CDR1 and CDR2: MNHEY, SVGEGT. After removal of 6 bases from V and 6 bases from J, the junction contained 10 bases not matched to a gene. The CDR3 has 15 amino acids. Written as DNA, the CDR3 is TGTGCCAGCAGGATGGCAGGCGGGAGGACCAATGAGCAGTTCTTC. Translation: CASRMAGGRTNEQFF.

The J gene is TRBJ2-1, the V gene TRBV12-3 or TRBV12-4; 10 nucleotides align to TRBD2. J lost 7 bases, V lost 6 bases, and 9 bases had no gene match. The length of the CDR3 is 15 residues. CDR3 amino acids: CASSPGLARRNEQFF. CDR3 DNA: TGTGCCAGCAGCCCGGGACTAGCGAGGAGAAATGAGCAGTTCTTC.

This clonotype occurred many times. J is TRBJ1-1 and V is TRBV2; D perhaps matches TRBD1 (6 bases). The CDR3 length is 13 residues. V lost 8 bases and J lost 3, with 13 bases in between. Per the germline V gene, CDR1 is SNHLY and CDR2 is FYNNEI. The CDR3 sequence is CASQGNRDTEAFF. The CDR3 bases are TGTGCCAGCCAGGGGAACAGAGACACTGAAGCTTTCTTT.

The rearrangement links TRBV3-1 to TRBJ1-4; 9 bases are shared with TRBD1. Germline assignment: CDR1 LGHDT and CDR2 YNNKEL (reference sequence). This CDR3 spans 13 amino acids. The J segment lost 6 bases and the V segment lost 5 bases, leaving 1 base of the junction unmatched. CDR3 in DNA: TGTGCCAGCAGCGACAGGGGGGATGAAAAACTGTTTTTT. It yields the protein CASSDRGDEKLFF.

At least ten counts were recorded for this clonotype. The rearrangement joins TRBV29-1 to TRBJ2-5; TRBD2 might be the D (7 bases). With 6 bases removed from V and 5 bases from J, the gap between germline ends came to 22 bases. The V gene's germline CDR1 is SQVTM and CDR2 ANQGSEA. The CDR3 runs 15 residues. In DNA, the CDR3 is TGCAGCGTCAGATATACCAGGGGTAGCGGGGAGACCCAGTACTTC. As protein: CSVRYTRGSGETQYF.

There are a few counts of this clonotype. The chain combines TRBV5-1 with TRBJ1-4; D remains ambiguous. V was clipped by 4 bases and J by 3 bases, with 13 bases between them. The CDR3 runs 15 residues. Germline V gene lookup returns CDR1 SGHRS and CDR2 YFSETQ. In DNA form, the CDR3 reads TGCGCCAGCAGCCCCGGCGGCAGCCCTAATGAAAAACTGTTTTTT. Protein product: CASSPGGSPNEKLFF.

The rearrangement joins TRBV5-1 to TRBJ2-1, with unresolved D. Germline V CDR1 and CDR2: SGHRS, YFSETQ. CDR3 length equals 16 residues. The V end was cut by 4 bases, the J end by 5 bases, with 19 bases between. The CDR3 here is CASSPPPPRAHNEQFF. The CDR3 nucleotides are TGCGCCAGCAGCCCCCCCCCGCCCCGGGCCCACAATGAGCAGTTCTTC.

This clonotype was picked up a small number of times. The chain couples TRBV20-1 to TRBJ1-4; D remains ambiguous. V lost 1 base and J 0 bases, leaving 9 bases between the germline ends. This CDR3 spans 15 amino acids. Germline V CDR1 and CDR2: DFQATT, SNEGSKA (reference sequence). The CDR3 sequence: CSARAPGATNEKLFF. CDR3 nucleotides: TGCAGTGCTAGAGCCCCCGGGGCAACTAATGAAAAACTGTTTTTT.

This clonotype has only a few counts. The chain has TRBV20-1 and TRBJ2-1, with TRBD1 as a possible D gene (6 bases). V lost 6 bases, J lost 2 bases, and 17 bases lay in between. The CDR3 sequence is 15 residues long. Germline CDR1 is DFQATT and CDR2 is SNEGSKA (reference sequence). CDR3 residues: CSALRGRGTYNEQFF. The DNA for the CDR3 is TGCAGTGCCTTGCGAGGTAGGGGGACCTACAATGAGCAGTTCTTC.

CDR3 amino acids: CASSLEVLAGFEQFF. The CDR3 DNA follows: TGTGCCAGCAGCTTAGAAGTGCTAGCGGGATTTGAGCAGTTCTTC. The rearrangement joins TRBV7-2 to TRBJ2-7, with 9 bases aligning to TRBD2. The J call is uncertain, as TRBJ2-1 better fits the DNA end. The germline CDR1 and CDR2 sequences are SGHTA and FQGNSA. The CDR3 contains 15 residues.

This clonotype is a singleton in its sample. Because the CDR3 is missing its conserved closing phenylalanine or tryptophan, this is likely a read error. The chain carries TRBV28 and TRBJ2-3, with D unclear. Germline values: CDR1 MDHEN, CDR2 SYDVKM. Trimming left V 5 bases short and J 3 bases short, with 12 bases between. This CDR3 region has 14 residues. Here the CDR3 reads CASSLPSGTDTQYL. The CDR3 DNA reads as TGTGCCAGCAGTCTCCCGTCAGGAACAGATACGCAGTATCTT.

The V gene is TRBV27, the J gene TRBJ2-5; TRBD1 or TRBD2 may be the D gene (6 bases each). The J call may be in error: the DNA end matches TRBJ2-1 better. The CDR3 has 16 residues. Germline CDR1 MNHEY, CDR2 SMNVEV (reference sequence). The CDR3 region has the DNA TGTGCCAGCAGTCCTCGCTTAGGGGGAGGCAACAATGAGCAGTTCTTC. Translated, it gives CASSPRLGGGNNEQFF.

Here the CDR3 DNA reads TGTGCCAGCAGCCTACCGGGACGGAGCACTAATTCACCCCTCCACTTT. Translation gives CASSLPGRSTNSPLHF. The chain recombines TRBV14 with TRBJ1-6; weak D call: TRBD1 (5 bases). Germline-derived CDR1 and CDR2 are SGHDN and FVKESK. This CDR3 is built from 16 residues. Trimming left V 4 bases short and J 6 bases short, with 16 bases between.

This clonotype was picked up a small number of times. The J gene is TRBJ2-3, the V gene TRBV7-2; a possible D gene is TRBD2 (6 bases). Germline CDR1 is SGHTA and CDR2 is FQGNSA. The CDR3 contains 14 residues. The V and J ends lost 0 bases and 4 bases respectively, with 8 bases between them. Written as DNA, the CDR3 is TGTGCCAGCAGCTTAGCTGCGGGGTCAGATACGCAGTATTTT. Its translation: CASSLAAGSDTQYF.